This T cell receptor beta chain was identified during a study of blood T cell repertoires in COVID-19. Trimming pared 7 bases from V and 1 base from J, leaving 10 bases between. The V gene's germline CDR1 is SNHLY and CDR2 FYNNEI. This CDR3 has 13 residues. In the authors' methods: Amplifying reference gene primers gave estimates of nucleated cell counts. Clones were read by immunoSEQ multiplex PCR, and TCRdb kept only the in-frame ones, dropping some. Clonal size and the V and J genes are those of that table, whereas D and trimming came from the DNA. The table shows under 50,000 clones, with 70% to 90% occurring only once.

This chain connects TRBV2 to TRBJ1-1; a possible D gene is TRBD1 (5 bases). Sequenced material: peripheral blood. This receptor was obtained from a man aged 35 to 55 with active COVID-19. Here the CDR3 reads CASTQEGNTEAFF. The CDR3 DNA follows: TGTGCCAGCACACAGGAGGGGAACACTGAAGCTTTCTTT.